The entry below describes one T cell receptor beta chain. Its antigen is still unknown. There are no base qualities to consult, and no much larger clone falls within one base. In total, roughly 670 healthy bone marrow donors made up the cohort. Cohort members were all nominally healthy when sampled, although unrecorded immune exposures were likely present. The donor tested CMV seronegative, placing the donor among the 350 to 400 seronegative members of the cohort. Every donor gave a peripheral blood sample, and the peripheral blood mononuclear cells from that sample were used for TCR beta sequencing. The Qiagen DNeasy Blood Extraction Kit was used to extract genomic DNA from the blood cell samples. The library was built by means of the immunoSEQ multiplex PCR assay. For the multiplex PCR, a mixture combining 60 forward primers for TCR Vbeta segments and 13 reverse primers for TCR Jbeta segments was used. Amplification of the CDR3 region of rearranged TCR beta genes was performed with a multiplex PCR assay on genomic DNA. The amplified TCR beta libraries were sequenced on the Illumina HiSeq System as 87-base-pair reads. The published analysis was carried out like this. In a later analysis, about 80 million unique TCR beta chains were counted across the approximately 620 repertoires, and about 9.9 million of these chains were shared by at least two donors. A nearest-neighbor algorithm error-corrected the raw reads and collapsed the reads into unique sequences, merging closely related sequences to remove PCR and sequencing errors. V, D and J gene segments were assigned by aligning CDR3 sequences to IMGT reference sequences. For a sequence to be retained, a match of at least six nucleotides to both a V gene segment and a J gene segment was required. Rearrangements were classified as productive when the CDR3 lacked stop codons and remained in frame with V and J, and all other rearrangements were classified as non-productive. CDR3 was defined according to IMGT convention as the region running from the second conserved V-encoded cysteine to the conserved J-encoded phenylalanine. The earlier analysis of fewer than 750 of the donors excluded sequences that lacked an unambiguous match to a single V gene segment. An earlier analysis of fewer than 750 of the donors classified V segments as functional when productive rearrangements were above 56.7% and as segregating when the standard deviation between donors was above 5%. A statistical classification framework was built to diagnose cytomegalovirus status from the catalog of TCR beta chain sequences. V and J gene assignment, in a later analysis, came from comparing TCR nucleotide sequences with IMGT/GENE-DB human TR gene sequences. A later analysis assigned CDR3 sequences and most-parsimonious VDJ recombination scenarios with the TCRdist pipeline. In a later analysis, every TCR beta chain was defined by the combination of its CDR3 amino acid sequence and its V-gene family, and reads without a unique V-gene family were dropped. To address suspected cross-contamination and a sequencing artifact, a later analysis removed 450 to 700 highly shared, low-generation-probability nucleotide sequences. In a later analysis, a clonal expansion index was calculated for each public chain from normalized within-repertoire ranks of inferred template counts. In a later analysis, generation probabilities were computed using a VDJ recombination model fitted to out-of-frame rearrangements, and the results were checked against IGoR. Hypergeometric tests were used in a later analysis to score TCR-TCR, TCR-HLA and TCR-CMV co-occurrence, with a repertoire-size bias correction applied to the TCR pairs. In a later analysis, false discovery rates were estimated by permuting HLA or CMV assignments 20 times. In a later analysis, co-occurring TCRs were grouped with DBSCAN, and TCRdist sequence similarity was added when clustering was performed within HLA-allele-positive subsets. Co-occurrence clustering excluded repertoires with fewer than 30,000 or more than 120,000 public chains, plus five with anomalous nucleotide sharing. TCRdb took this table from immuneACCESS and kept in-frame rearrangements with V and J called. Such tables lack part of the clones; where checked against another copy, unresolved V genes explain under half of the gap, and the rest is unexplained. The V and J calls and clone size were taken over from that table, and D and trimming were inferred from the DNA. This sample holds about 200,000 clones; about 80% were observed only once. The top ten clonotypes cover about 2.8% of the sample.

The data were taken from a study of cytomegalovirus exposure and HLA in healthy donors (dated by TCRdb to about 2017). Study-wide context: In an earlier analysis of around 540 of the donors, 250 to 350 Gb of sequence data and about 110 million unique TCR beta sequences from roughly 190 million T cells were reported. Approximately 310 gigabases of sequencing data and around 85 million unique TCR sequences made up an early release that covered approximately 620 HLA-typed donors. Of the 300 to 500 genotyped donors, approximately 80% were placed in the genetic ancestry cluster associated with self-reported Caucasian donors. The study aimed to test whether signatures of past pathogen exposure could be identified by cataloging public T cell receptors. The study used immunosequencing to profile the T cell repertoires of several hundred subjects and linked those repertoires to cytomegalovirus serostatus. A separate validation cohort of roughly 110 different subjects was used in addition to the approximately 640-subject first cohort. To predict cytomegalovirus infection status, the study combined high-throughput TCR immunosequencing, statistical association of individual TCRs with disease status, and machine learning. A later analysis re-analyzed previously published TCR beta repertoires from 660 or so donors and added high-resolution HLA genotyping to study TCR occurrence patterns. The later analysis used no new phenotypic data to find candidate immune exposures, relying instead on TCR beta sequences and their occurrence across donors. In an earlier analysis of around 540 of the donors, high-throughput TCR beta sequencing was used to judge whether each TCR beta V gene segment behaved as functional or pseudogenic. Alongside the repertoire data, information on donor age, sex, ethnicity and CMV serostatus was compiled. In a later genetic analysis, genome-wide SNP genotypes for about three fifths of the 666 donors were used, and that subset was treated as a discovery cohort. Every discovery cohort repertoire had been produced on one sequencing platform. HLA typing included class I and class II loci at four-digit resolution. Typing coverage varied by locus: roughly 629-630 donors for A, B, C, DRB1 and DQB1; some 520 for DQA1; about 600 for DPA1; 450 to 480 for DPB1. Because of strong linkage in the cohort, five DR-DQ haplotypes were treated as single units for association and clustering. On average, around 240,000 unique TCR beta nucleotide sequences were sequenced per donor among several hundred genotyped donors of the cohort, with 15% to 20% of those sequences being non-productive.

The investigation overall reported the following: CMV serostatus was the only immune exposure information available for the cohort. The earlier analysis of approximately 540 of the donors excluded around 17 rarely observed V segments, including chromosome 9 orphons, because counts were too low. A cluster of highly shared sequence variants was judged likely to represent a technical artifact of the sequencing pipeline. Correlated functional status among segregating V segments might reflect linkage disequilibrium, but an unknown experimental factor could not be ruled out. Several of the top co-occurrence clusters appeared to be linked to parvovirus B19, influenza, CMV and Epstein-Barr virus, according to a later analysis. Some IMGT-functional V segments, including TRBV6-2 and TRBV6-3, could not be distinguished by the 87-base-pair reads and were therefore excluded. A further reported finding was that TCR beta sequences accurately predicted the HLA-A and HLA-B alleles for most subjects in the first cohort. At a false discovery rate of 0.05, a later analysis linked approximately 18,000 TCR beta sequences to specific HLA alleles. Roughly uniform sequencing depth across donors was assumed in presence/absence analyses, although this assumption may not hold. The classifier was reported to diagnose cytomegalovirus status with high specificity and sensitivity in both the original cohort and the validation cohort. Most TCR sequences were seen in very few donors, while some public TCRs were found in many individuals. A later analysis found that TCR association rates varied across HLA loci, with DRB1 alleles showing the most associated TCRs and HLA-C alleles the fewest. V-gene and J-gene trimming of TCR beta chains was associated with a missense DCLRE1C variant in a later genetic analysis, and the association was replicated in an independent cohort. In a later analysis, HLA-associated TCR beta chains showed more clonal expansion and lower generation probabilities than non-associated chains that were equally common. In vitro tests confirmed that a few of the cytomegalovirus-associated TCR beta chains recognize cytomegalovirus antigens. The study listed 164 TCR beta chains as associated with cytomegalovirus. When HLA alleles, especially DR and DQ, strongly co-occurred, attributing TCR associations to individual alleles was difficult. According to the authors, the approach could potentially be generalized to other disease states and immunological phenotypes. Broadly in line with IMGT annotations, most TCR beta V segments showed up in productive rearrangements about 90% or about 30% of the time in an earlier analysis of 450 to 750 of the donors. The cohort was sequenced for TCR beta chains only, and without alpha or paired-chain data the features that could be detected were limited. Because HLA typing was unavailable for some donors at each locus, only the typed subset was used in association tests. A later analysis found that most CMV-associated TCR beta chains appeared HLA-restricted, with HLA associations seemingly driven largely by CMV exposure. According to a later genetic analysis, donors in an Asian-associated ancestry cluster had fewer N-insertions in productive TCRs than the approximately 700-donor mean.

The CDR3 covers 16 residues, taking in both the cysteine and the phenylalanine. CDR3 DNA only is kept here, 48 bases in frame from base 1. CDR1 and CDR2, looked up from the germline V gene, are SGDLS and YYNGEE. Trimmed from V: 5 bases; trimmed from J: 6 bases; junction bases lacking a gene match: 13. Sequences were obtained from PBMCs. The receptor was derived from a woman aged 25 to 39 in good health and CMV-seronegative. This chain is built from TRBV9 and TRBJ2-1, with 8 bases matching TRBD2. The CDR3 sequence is CASSPWWRGDRNEQFF. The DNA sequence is TGTGCCAGCAGTCCCTGGTGGCGGGGGGATCGCAATGAGCAGTTCTTC.